This is a list of T cell receptor beta chains from one sample in a study of blood T cell repertoires in COVID-19. The repertoire was sequenced with immunoSEQ multiplex PCR; TCRdb's copy has only in-frame clones and lacks some. The sample holds about 150,000 clones; about 88% are singletons and the top ten take around 7.7%. The sample taken for sequencing was PBMCs or T cells enriched from blood (not recorded which). The receptor source for this set is a man aged 50-60 years who had recovered from COVID-19. The CDR3 runs from the conserved cysteine through the conserved F or W. The D gene is left open where the match is weak. Not every row has a clone size; where given, it reads once, few, many or a size class.

>TRBV11-1|once|13|TRBJ2-5|NA
TGTGCCAGCAGCTTCCGAGGGAGAGAGACCCAGTACTTC
CASSFRGRETQYF
>TRBV19|NA|14|TRBJ1-4|NA
TGTGCCAGTAGCCTTTCGGGGCAGGGGAAAAAACTGTTTTTT
CASSLSGQGKKLFF
>TRBV18|NA|16|TRBJ1-2|TRBD1
TGTGCCAGCTCCCCAAGAATCGACAGGGCCAACTATGGCTACACCTTC
CASSPRIDRANYGYTF
>TRBV4-2|NA|16|TRBJ1-3|TRBD1
TGTGCCAGCAGCCCGGGGACAGGCCGCTCTGGAAACACCATATATTTT
CASSPGTGRSGNTIYF
>TRBV7-2|once|14|TRBJ1-1|NA
TGTGCCAGCAGCTTAGCACAGGGATGGGGGGAAGCTTTCTTT
CASSLAQGWGEAFF
>TRBV7-8|NA|17|TRBJ2-2|NA
TGTGCCAGCAGCTCGCTAACCCCCATGACAGGGAGGGGGGAGCTGTTTTTT
CASSSLTPMTGRGELFF
>TRBV11-3|once|14|TRBJ1-2|NA
TGTGCCAGCAGCTTAGGGCAGGCTAACTATGGCTACACCTTC
CASSLGQANYGYTF
>TRBV5-1|NA|19|TRBJ2-5|TRBD2
TGCGCCAGCAGCTTGGCCCGGAGGCTAGCGGGGGGGCGGCAAGAGACCCAGTACTTC
CASSLARRLAGGRQETQYF
>TRBV11-3|NA|16|TRBJ1-3|NA
TGTGCCAGCAGCTTAAGTCCCCCACACTCTGGAAACACCATATATTTT
CASSLSPPHSGNTIYF
>TRBV4-1|NA|17|TRBJ2-3|TRBD2
TGCGCCAGCAGCCAAGAATCGACTAGCGGCCTGCGCGATACGCAGTATTTT
CASSQESTSGLRDTQYF
>TRBV6-5|few|14|TRBJ1-2|NA
TGTGCCAGCAGCTCGGACAGTTTCCACTATGGCTACACCTTC
CASSSDSFHYGYTF
>TRBV3-1/TRBV3-2|NA|15|TRBJ2-7|NA
TGTGCCAGCAGCCAGCCCAACTCAGGCAGGCACGAGCAGTACTTC
CASSQPNSGRHEQYF
>TRBV18|NA|15|TRBJ1-3|NA
TGTGCCAGCTCACCAAGAGGGAACTCTGGAAACACCATATATTTT
CASSPRGNSGNTIYF
>TRBV3-1/TRBV3-2|NA|18|TRBJ2-3|TRBD1
TGTGCCAGCACCCTGGGGACAGGGGCATGGTTAAGCACAGATACGCAGTATTTT
CASTLGTGAWLSTDTQYF
>TRBV5-1|NA|13|TRBJ2-7|TRBD1
TGCGCCAGCAGCTTGGTCGGGGCGCAGGGGGAGTACTTC
CASSLVGAQGEYF
>TRBV2|NA|16|TRBJ1-4|TRBD1
TGTGCCAGCAGTCTACCCGGACAGGGCGGTAAGGAAAAACTGTTTTTT
CASSLPGQGGKEKLFF
>TRBV19|NA|14|TRBJ2-2|NA
TGTGCCAGTAGTGACCAGGGGAACACCGGGGAGCTGTTTTTT
CASSDQGNTGELFF
>TRBV7-9|NA|14|TRBJ1-1|NA
TGTGCCAGCAGCCAACAGGGTAAGAACACTGAAGCTTTCTTT
CASSQQGKNTEAFF
>TRBV19|NA|16|TRBJ1-1|TRBD1
TGTGCCAGTAGTATCTTGGCAGGGGGCTTGAACACTGAAGCTTTCTTT
CASSILAGGLNTEAFF
>TRBV27|NA|17|TRBJ1-5|TRBD1
TGTGCCAGCAGTCCCGGGACAGGTTGGGATAGCAATCAGCCCCAGCATTTT
CASSPGTGWDSNQPQHF
>TRBV2|NA|14|TRBJ2-1|TRBD1
TGTGCCAGCAGCCAGCGACAGGGCTACAATGAGCAGTTCTTC
CASSQRQGYNEQFF
>TRBV3-1/TRBV3-2|NA|14|TRBJ1-5|NA
TGTGCCAGCAGCCAAGCCGGGATTAATCAGCCCCAGCATTTT
CASSQAGINQPQHF
>TRBV4-3|NA|13|TRBJ2-7|NA
TGCGCCAGCAGCCGCGGGACTCCGGGGGAGCAGTACTTC
CASSRGTPGEQYF
>TRBV5-6|many|16|TRBJ1-1|TRBD1
TGTGCCAGCAGCGTCCCGGGACAGATCCTGAACACTGAAGCTTTCTTT
CASSVPGQILNTEAFF
>TRBV7-9|NA|16|TRBJ1-1|TRBD1
TGTGCCAGCAGATTAGCCGGGACAGGGCGGAACACTGAAGCTTTCTTT
CASRLAGTGRNTEAFF
>TRBV6-1|NA|15|TRBJ2-1|TRBD2
TGTGCCAGCAGTGAATGGGCTAGCGGGGACAATGAGCAGTTCTTC
CASSEWASGDNEQFF
>TRBV4-1|NA|18|TRBJ2-1|TRBD2
TGCGCCAGCAGCCAAGATCCGCTAGCGGTTAGCTCCTACAATGAGCAGTTCTTC
CASSQDPLAVSSYNEQFF
>TRBV23-1|few|13|TRBJ2-7|TRBD1
TGCGCCAGACACGAGGGGGCCCTTCTCGAGCAGTACTTC
CARHEGALLEQYF
>TRBV6-5|once|13|TRBJ2-7|TRBD1
TGTGCCAGCAGTCGGGACAGGGGTTACGAGCAGTACTTC
CASSRDRGYEQYF
>TRBV10-3|NA|13|TRBJ2-7|TRBD1
TGTGCCATCAGAACGACAGGGACCTACGAGCAGTACTTC
CAIRTTGTYEQYF
>TRBV5-1|NA|16|TRBJ1-1|TRBD1
TGCGCCAGCAGCGGAGGAAGAGGGACAGGGGGCACTGAAGCTTTCTTT
CASSGGRGTGGTEAFF
>TRBV9|NA|15|TRBJ2-7|TRBD2
TGTGCCAGCAGCGTAGCTACGGGGGGACTGTACGAGCAGTACTTC
CASSVATGGLYEQYF
>TRBV28|NA|14|TRBJ1-5|NA
TGTGCGACCTCCGGAGGCGGCAGCAATCAGCCCCAGCATTTT
CATSGGGSNQPQHF
>TRBV27|NA|14|TRBJ1-6|NA
TGTGCCAGCAGTTTAGTCCGTGTAAATTCACCCCTCCACTTT
CASSLVRVNSPLHF
>TRBV30|NA|15|TRBJ2-2|TRBD1
TGTGCCTGGAGTAAGGGTCAGGGGGCAACCGGGGAGCTGTTTTTT
CAWSKGQGATGELFF
>TRBV7-9|once|16|TRBJ2-5|NA
TGTGCCAGCAGCTCACCGACAGGACCTCTCCAAGAGACCCAGTACTTC
CASSSPTGPLQETQYF
>TRBV5-8|NA|14|TRBJ1-5|NA
TGTGCCAGCAGCTGGGGGGAGAGGAATCAGCCCCAGCATTTT
CASSWGERNQPQHF
>TRBV5-1|NA|22|TRBJ2-2|TRBD2
TGCGCCAGCAGCTCTGGGGATAGACTAGCGGGGGGCCACACCCCACCGACCGGGGAGCTGTTTTTT
CASSSGDRLAGGHTPPTGELFF
>TRBV2|NA|15|TRBJ1-2|NA
TGTGCCAGCAGTGTGCTACAGGGTGTAGGGGATGGCTACACCTTC
CASSVLQGVGDGYTF
>TRBV3-1/TRBV3-2|NA|13|TRBJ1-2|NA
TGTGCCAGCAGCGATCCAGGGGCGCATGGCTACACCTTC
CASSDPGAHGYTF
>TRBV28|NA|13|TRBJ2-2|NA
TGTGCCTTGTTGGACAGTTACACCGGGGAGCTGTTTTTT
CALLDSYTGELFF
>TRBV2|NA|14|TRBJ2-2|TRBD1
TGTGCCAGCAAGGGGGCTAGGGGCACCGGGGAGCTGTTTTTT
CASKGARGTGELFF
>TRBV29-1|NA|10|TRBJ2-7|NA
TGCAGCGTTCGGGAGCACGAGCAGTACTTC
CSVREHEQYF
>TRBV12-3/TRBV12-4|once|13|TRBJ1-2|TRBD1
TGTGCCAGCAGTCTAGACAGGGGGCTGGGCTACACCTTC
CASSLDRGLGYTF